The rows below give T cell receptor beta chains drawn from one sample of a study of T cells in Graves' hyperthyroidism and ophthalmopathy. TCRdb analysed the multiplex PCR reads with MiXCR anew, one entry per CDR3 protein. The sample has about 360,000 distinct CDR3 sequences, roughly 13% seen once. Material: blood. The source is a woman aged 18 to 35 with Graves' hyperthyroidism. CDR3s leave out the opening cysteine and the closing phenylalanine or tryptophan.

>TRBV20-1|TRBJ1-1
SAVDNGQNTEAF
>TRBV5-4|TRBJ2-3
ASSVAGREDTQY
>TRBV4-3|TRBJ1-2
ASSQAGEAFGYT
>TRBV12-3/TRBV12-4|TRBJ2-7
ASSLGGTSYEQY
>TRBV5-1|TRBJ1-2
ASSPLGADGYT
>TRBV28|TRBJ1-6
AVEDRNYNSPLH
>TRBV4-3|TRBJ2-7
ASSQEGTGGHEQY
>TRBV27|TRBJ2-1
ASAVAGLSSYNEQF
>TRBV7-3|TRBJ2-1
ASSSGPSNAYNEQF
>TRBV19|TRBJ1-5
ASSTAGVDNQPQH
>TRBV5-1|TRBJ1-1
ASASGNTEAF
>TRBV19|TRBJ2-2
ASNTGTGSGELF
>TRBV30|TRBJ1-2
AWTPQGATYGYT
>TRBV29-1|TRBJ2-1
SVERGGFSYNEQF
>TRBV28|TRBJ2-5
ASIPGGYGTQY
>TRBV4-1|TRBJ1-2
ASSQPRRGSNYGYT
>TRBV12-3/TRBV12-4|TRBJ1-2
ASSFRVGDGYT
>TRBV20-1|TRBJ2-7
SAWTRTASYEQY